The TCR beta chain described here comes from a study of T cell responses to AZD1222 COVID-19 vaccine. Overall study findings and caveats: In the spike-specific TCR repertoire, nearly half reportedly target unmutated variant regions. A mostly white British donor set with more females was recruited, and clonal diversity was possibly underestimated.

CDR3 length: 15 amino acids. V was clipped by 1 base and J by 3 bases; unmatched bases: 4. CDR1 and CDR2 from the germline V gene are SGHVS and FNYEAQ. A note on this clone: Its antigen is not known.

Some clones are missing from TCRdb's copy, which holds only in-frame ones; the method was immunoSEQ multiplex PCR. The sample includes approximately 150,000 clones, around 90% of them seen just once. The source material was peripheral blood, sampled on day 0 of AZD1222 vaccination. The source of this sequence is an adult in good health. The chain carries TRBV7-6 and TRBJ2-7; 9 positions agree with TRBD1. The CDR3, as DNA: TGTGCCAGCAGCTTAGAACAGGGGGCGTACTACGAGCAGTACTTC. This translates into CASSLEQGAYYEQYF.